This TCR beta chain was sequenced during a study of metastatic and nonmetastatic thyroid tumors. Background on the study: Samples came from malignant and benign thyroid patients, and repertoires were compared across blood and tumor or nodule tissue. Study results and limitations: Reports indicated that malignant thyroid tumors showed significantly higher TCR beta diversity than benign nodules did, in blood and tumor.

Every patient underwent thyroid surgery untreated. Trimming removed 7 bases from V and 5 bases from J; junction bases left unmatched: 9. Germline lookup yields CDR1 MNHEY and CDR2 SMNVEV (reference sequence). CDR3 length: 14 amino acids. This clone was observed many times. Its antigen is not known. TCRdb re-called the PCR reads through MiXCR. The repertoire includes several thousand clones, roughly 15% of them detected once, and more than 5% sits in the top ten. This TCR came from a female donor with papillary thyroid cancer or a benign thyroid nodule (not recorded which). Some clones in this sample may be carry-over from other donors' samples. This sequence joins TRBV27 and TRBJ1-1; TRBD1 matches at 8 bases. Sequencing was carried out using blood. The DNA of the CDR3 is TGTGCCAGCACCCAGACAGGGGTCTGGACTGAAGCTTTCTTT. It specifies CASTQTGVWTEAFF.